This T cell receptor (beta chain) stems from a study of response to subunit inactivated influenza vaccine listed by TCRdb under 2018. The study in broad terms: The study used deep quantitative T cell receptor repertoire profiling to track responses to a trivalent subunit inactivated influenza vaccine.

Receptor amplification or capture employed RT-PCR. Sequencer: Illumina HiSeq 2500. TCRdb passed the public sequencing reads through fastp at Q25 and MiXCR, retaining productive beta sequences. Every distinct CDR3 protein forms one entry, paired with its most common genes and DNA. Here the sample has 650,000 to 800,000 distinct CDR3 sequences; less than 20% occur a single time. Jointly, the top ten make up roughly 10% of the sample. The CDR3 covers 14 residues, taking in both the cysteine and the phenylalanine. Of the read, only the CDR3 DNA is kept; its 42 bases are in frame from base 1. Reading the germline V gene (reference sequence) gives CDR1 DFQATT and CDR2 SNEGSKA. V and J lose 2 bases and 0 bases, and a span of 10 bases separates them. Comment on this clonotype: The target of this receptor is not known. Base qualities were left out, and no much larger clone turns up one base away.

The study at large found these results: The authors suggested that each seasonal influenza vaccination may recruit only a limited number of new T cells.

The sequence links TRBV20-1 to TRBJ1-1; no D gene is confidently identified. The sample consisted of PBMCs from blood, taken roughly 5 days after vaccination. The receptor's source is a man in his fifties who received an inactivated influenza vaccine. Donor details come from another sample of the same person, matched by shared clones. In nucleotides, the sequence is TGCAGTGCTAGACCCGGAGCGATGAACACTGAAGCTTTCTTT. The resulting protein is CSARPGAMNTEAFF.